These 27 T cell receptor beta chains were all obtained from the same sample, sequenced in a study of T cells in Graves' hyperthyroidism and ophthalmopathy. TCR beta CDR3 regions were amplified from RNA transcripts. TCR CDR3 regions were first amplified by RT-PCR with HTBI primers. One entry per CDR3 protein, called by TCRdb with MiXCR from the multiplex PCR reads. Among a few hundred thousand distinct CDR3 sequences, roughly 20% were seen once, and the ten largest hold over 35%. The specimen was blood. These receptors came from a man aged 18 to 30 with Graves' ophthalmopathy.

As DNA, the CDR3 is TGTGCCAGCAGCCCGACAGGGAAGCCTTATGGCTACACCTTC. It yields the protein CASSPTGKPYGYTF. The chain is built from TRBV7-6 and TRBJ1-2, with 7 bases lining up with TRBD1. This CDR3 is built from 14 residues. Germline assignment: CDR1 SGHVS and CDR2 FNYEAQ. V dropped 5 bases and J dropped 5; count of bases not matched to a gene: 8.

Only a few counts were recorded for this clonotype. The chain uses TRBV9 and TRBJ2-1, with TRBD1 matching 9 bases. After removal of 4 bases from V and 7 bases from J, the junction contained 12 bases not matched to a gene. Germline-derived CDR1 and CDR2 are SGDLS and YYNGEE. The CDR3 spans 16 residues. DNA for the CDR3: TGTGCCAGCAGCCCCGGTGGGACAGGGTATGCGAATGAGCAGTTCTTC. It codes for CASSPGGTGYANEQFF.

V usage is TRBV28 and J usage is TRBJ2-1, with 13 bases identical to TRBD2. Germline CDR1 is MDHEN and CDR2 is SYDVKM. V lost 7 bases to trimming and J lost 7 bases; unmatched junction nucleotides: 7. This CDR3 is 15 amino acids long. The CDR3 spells CASTQTSGRVNEQFF. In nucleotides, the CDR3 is TGTGCCAGCACCCAAACTAGCGGGAGGGTAAATGAGCAGTTCTTC.

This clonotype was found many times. DNA for the CDR3: TGTGCCAGCAGTGAGCGGGGGGGCTCCTACAATGAGCAGTTCTTC. This gives the protein CASSERGGSYNEQFF. The chain has TRBV6-4 and TRBJ2-1, with 9 bases matching TRBD2. V lost 3 bases and J lost 0; bases outside the gene matches: 0. CDR1 is MRHNA, CDR2 SNTAGT, per germline. CDR3 size: 15 residues.

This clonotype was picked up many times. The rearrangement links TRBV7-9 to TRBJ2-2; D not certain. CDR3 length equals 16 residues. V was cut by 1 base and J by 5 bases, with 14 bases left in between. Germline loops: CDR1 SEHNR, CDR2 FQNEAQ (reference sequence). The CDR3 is CASSLGRDTQTGELFF. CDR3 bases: TGTGCCAGCAGCTTAGGGAGAGACACCCAGACCGGGGAGCTGTTTTTT.

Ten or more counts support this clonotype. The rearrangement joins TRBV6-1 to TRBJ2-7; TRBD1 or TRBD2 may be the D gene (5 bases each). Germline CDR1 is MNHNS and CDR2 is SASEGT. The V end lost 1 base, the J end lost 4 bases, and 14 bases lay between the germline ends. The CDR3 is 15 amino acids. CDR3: CASSEVGGLVYEQYF. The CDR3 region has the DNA TGTGCCAGCAGTGAAGTTGGGGGATTAGTGTACGAGCAGTACTTC.

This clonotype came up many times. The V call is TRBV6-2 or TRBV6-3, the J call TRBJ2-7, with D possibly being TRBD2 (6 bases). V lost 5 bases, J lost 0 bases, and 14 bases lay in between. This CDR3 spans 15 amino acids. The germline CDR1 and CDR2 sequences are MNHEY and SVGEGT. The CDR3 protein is CASSGGTANSYEQYF. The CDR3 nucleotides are TGTGCCAGCAGTGGAGGGACGGCAAACTCCTACGAGCAGTACTTC.

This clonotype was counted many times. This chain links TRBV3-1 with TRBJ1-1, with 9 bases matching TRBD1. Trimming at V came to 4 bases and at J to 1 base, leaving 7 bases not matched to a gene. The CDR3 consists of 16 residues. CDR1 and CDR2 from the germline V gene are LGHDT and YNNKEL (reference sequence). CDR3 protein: CASSLTGGDRNTEAFF. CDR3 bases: TGTGCCAGCAGCCTCACAGGGGGCGATCGGAACACTGAAGCTTTCTTT.

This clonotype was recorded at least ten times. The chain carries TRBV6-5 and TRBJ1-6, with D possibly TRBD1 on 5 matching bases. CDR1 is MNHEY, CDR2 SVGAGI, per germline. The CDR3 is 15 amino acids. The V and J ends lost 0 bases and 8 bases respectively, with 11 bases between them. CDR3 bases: TGTGCCAGCAGTTACTCAAGGGGCGAGTATTCACCCCTCCACTTT. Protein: CASSYSRGEYSPLHF.

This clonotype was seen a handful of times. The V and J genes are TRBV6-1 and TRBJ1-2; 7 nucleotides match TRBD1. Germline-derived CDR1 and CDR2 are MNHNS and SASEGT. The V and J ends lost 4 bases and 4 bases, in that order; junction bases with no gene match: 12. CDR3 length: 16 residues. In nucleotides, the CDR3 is TGTGCCAGCAGTGGAAGGATACAGGGGTTGGGCTATGGCTACACCTTC. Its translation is CASSGRIQGLGYGYTF.

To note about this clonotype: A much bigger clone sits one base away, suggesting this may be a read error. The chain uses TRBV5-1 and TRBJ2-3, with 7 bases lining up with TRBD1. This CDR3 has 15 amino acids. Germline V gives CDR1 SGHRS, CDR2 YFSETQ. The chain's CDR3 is CASSFWDSFTDKQYF. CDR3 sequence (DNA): TGCGCCAGCAGCTTTTGGGACAGTTTCACAGATAAGCAGTATTTT.

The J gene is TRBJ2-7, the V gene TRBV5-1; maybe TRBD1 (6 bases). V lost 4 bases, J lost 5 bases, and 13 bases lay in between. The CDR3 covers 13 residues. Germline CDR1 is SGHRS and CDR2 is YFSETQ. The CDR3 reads CASSPVTGNEQYF. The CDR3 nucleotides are TGCGCCAGCAGCCCGGTGACAGGCAACGAGCAGTACTTC. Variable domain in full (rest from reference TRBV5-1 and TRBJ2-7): KAGVTQTPRYLIKTRGQQVTLSCSPISGHRSVSWYQQTPGQGLQFLFEYFSETQRNKGNFPGRFSGRQFSNSRSEMNVSTLELGDSALYLCASSPVTGNEQYFGPGTRLTVT.

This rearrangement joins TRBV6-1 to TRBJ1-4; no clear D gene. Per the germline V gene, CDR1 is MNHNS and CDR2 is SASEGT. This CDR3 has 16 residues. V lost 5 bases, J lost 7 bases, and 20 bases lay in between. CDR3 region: CASSLGEPGYGEKLFF. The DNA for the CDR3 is TGTGCCAGCAGTTTGGGAGAACCTGGGTACGGTGAAAAACTGTTTTTT.

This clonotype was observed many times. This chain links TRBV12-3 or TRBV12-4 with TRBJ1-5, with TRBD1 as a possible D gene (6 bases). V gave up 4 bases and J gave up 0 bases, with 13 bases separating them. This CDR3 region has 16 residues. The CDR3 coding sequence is TGTGCCAGCAGTTACCAACAGGGATATAGCAATCAGCCCCAGCATTTT. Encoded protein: CASSYQQGYSNQPQHF.

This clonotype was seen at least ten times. CDR3: CASSPLTNTEAFF. CDR3 in DNA: TGTGCCAGCTCACCACTGACCAACACTGAAGCTTTCTTT. The rearrangement uses TRBV18 and TRBJ1-1; D is uncertain. This CDR3 spans 13 amino acids. CDR1 and CDR2 from the germline V gene are KGHSH and LQKENI. V lost 1 base, J lost 2 bases, and 5 bases lay in between.

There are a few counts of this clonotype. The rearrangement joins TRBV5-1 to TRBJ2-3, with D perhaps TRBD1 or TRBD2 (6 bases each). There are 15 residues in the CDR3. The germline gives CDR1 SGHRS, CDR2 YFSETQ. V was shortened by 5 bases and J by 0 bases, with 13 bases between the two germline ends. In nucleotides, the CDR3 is TGCGCCAGCAGACCAACAGGGACTAGCACAGATACGCAGTATTTT. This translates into CASRPTGTSTDTQYF.

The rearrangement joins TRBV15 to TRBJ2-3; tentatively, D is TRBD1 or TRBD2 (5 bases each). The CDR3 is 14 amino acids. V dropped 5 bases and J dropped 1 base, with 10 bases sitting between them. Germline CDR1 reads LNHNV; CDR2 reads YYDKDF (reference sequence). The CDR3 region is CATSQGRGTDTQYF. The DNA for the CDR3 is TGTGCCACCAGCCAGGGACGAGGCACAGATACGCAGTATTTT.

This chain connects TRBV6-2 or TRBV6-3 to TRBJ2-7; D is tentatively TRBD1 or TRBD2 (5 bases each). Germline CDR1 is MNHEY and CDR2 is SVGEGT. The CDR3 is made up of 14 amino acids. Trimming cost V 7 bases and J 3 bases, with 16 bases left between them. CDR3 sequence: CASKLGRGIYEQYF. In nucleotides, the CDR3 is TGTGCCAGCAAATTGGGACGGGGAATCTACGAGCAGTACTTC.

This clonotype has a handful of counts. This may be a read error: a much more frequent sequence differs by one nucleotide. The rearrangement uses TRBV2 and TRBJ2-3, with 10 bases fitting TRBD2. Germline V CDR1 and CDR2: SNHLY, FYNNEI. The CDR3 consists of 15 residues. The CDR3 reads CTSDGQRGGQDTQYF. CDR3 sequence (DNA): TGTACCAGCGACGGCCAGCGGGGGGGCCAAGATACGCAGTATTTT.

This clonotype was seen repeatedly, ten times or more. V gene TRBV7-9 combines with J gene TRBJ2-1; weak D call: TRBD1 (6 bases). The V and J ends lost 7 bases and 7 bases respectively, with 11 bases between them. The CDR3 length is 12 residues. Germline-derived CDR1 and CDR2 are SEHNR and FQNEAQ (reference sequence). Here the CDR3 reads CASTWTDNEQFF. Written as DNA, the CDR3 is TGTGCCAGCACCTGGACAGATAATGAGCAGTTCTTC. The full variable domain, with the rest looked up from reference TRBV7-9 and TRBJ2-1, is DTGVSQNPRHKITKRGQNVTFRCDPISEHNRLYWYRQTLGQGPEFLTYFQNEAQLEKSRLLSDRFSAERPKGSFSTLEIQRTEQGDSAMYLCASTWTDNEQFFGPGTRLTVL.

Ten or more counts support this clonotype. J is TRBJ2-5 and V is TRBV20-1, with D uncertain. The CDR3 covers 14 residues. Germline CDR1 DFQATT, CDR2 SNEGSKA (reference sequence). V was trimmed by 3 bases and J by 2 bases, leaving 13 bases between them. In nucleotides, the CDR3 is TGCAGTGCTAGTTCCGGTACAGCACAAGAGACCCAGTACTTC. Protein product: CSASSGTAQETQYF.

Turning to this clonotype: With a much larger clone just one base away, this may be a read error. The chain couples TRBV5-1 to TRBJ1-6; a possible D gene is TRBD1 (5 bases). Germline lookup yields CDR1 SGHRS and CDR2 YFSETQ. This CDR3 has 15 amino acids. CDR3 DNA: TGCGTCAGCAGCTTGGGGCAGGGTAATAATTCACCCCTCCACTTT. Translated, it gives CVSSLGQGNNSPLHF.

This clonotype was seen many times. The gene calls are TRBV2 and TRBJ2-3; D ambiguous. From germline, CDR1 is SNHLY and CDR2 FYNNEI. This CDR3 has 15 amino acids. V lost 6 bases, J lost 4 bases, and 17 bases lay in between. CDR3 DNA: TGTGCCAGCAGGCCCACCAGGCTCGGTGCAGATACGCAGTATTTT. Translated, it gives CASRPTRLGADTQYF.

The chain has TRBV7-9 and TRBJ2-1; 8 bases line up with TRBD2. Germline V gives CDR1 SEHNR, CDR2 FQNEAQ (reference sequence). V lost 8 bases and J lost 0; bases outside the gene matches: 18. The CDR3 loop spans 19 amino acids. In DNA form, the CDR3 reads TGTGCCAGCTCACCGAGACTAGCGACGATTCGGAGCTCCTACAATGAGCAGTTCTTC. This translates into CASSPRLATIRSSYNEQFF.

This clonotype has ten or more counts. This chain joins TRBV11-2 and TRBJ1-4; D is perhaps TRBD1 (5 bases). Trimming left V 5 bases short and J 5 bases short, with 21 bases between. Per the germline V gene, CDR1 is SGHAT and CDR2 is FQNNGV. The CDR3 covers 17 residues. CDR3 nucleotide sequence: TGTGCCAGCAGCCCAGGGTTGGTTTCTTCCTTGAATGAAAAACTGTTTTTT. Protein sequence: CASSPGLVSSLNEKLFF.

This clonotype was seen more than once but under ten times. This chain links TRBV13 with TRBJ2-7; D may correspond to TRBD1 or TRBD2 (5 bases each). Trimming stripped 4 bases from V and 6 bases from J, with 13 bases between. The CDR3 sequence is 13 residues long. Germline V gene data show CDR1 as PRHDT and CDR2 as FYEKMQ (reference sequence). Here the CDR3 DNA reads TGTGCCAGCAGCTCCCGGGACCTCGGCGAGCAGTACTTC. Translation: CASSSRDLGEQYF.

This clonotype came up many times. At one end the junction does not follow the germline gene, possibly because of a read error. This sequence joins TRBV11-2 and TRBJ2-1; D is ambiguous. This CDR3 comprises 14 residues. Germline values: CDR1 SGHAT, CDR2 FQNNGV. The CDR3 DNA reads TGTGCCAGCAGCGGGGTCTCCTCCCACAATGAGCAGTTCTTC. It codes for CASSGVSSHNEQFF.